This T cell receptor (beta chain) was identified in a study of cytomegalovirus exposure and HLA in healthy donors. Worth noting for this clone: Its antigen is currently unknown.

The CDR3 contains 14 residues. V dropped 4 bases and J dropped 2 bases, with 12 bases sitting between them. Germline CDR1 SGDLS, CDR2 YYNGEE. 13 Jbeta primers and 60 Vbeta primers were used for the PCR. Generated by immunoSEQ multiplex PCR, the TCRdb table keeps only in-frame clones and is missing some. The profile shows 110,000 or so clones, approximately 74% of them singletons. Findings and caveats of the study: Another analysis was done later, and it associated around 15,000 TCR beta sequences with HLA alleles at 0.05 false discovery rate. DRB1 had the most TCR associations and HLA-C the fewest, a later analysis found, with rates varying by HLA locus.

Sequences were obtained from PBMCs. The TCR was taken from a middle-aged woman in good health and CMV-seropositive. V and J are TRBV9 and TRBJ2-5; D might be TRBD2 (6 bases). CDR3 loop: CASSPWAGQETQYF. The CDR3 DNA follows: TGTGCCAGCAGCCCATGGGCGGGACAAGAGACCCAGTACTTC.